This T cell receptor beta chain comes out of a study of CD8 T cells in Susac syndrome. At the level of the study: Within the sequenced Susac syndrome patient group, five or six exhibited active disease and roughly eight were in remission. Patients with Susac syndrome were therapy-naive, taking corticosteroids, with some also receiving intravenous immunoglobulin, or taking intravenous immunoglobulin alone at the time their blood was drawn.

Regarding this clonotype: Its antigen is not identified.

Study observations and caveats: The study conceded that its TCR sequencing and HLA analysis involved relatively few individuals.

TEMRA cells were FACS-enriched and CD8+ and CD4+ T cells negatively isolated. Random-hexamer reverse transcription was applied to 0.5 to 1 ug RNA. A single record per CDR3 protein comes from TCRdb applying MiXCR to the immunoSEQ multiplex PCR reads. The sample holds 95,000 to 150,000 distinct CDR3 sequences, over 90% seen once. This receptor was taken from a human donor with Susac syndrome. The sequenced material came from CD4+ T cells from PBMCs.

The CDR3: CASSLEGGGYNEQFF. CDR3 coding DNA: TGCGCCAGCAGCTTGGAAGGGGGAGGATACAATGAGCAGTTCTTC. The chain couples TRBV5-1 to TRBJ2-1; D is possibly TRBD1 or TRBD2 (6 bases each). Trimming cost V 0 bases and J 4 bases, with 11 bases left between them. CDR1 is SGHRS, CDR2 YFSETQ, per germline. This CDR3 spans 15 amino acids.